A selection of T cell receptor beta chains follows, all from one sample in a study of shared clonotypes between healthy human individuals. Only in-frame clones appear in the TCRdb table, and some are missing; sequencing was by immunoSEQ multiplex PCR. The repertoire consists of over 950,000 clones, with 70% to 80% occurring once and the leading ten covering 0.89%. The sample consisted of memory CD4+ T cells from PBMCs. The origin of the receptors is a man between 18 and 29 years old in good health. Some clones in this sample may be carry-over from other donors' samples. Both conserved end residues are trimmed from each CDR3. Each record gives: clone size, V gene, J gene, CDR3 protein. Size tells how often a clone was seen (once, few, many) or the class of an expanded clone, and some rows leave it out.

abundance: -; v_gene: TRBV7-3; j_gene: TRBJ2-7; CDR3aa: ASSRTGTSSEQY
abundance: -; v_gene: TRBV7-9; j_gene: TRBJ2-5; CDR3aa: ASSLGGPSAGTQY
abundance: -; v_gene: TRBV5-1; j_gene: TRBJ2-5; CDR3aa: ASSVLGQSQETQY
abundance: -; v_gene: TRBV7-2; j_gene: TRBJ2-7; CDR3aa: ASSLPRGEGHYEQY
abundance: once; v_gene: TRBV4-3; j_gene: TRBJ1-1; CDR3aa: ASSQDKGAWAAF
abundance: -; v_gene: TRBV2; j_gene: TRBJ2-2; CDR3aa: ASSDDTGELF
abundance: -; v_gene: TRBV18; j_gene: TRBJ2-5; CDR3aa: ASSPSWETQY
abundance: -; v_gene: TRBV5-1; j_gene: TRBJ2-7; CDR3aa: ASSPIAGTYEQY
abundance: -; v_gene: TRBV11-1; j_gene: TRBJ2-3; CDR3aa: ASRSVGDTQY
abundance: -; v_gene: TRBV15; j_gene: TRBJ1-5; CDR3aa: ATSTHDGPQH
abundance: -; v_gene: TRBV2; j_gene: TRBJ1-5; CDR3aa: ASSDLITHQPQH
abundance: once; v_gene: TRBV6-1; j_gene: TRBJ2-7; CDR3aa: ASSEAAGAQY
abundance: once; v_gene: TRBV5-1; j_gene: TRBJ1-4; CDR3aa: ASSRDSLGEKLF
abundance: -; v_gene: TRBV18; j_gene: TRBJ2-5; CDR3aa: ASSPRLETQY
abundance: -; v_gene: TRBV6-5; j_gene: TRBJ1-5; CDR3aa: ASSYSSSGQPQH
abundance: -; v_gene: TRBV4-1; j_gene: TRBJ1-2; CDR3aa: ASSQVRTSGYGYT
abundance: once; v_gene: TRBV11-2; j_gene: TRBJ2-7; CDR3aa: ASSSLMGSATPREQY
abundance: -; v_gene: TRBV2; j_gene: TRBJ1-5; CDR3aa: ASSGQYNQPQH
abundance: -; v_gene: TRBV11-2; j_gene: TRBJ2-7; CDR3aa: ASSFVRQGFHEQY
abundance: -; v_gene: TRBV6-6; j_gene: TRBJ2-3; CDR3aa: ASGSGQGTNTQY
abundance: -; v_gene: TRBV5-1; j_gene: TRBJ2-2; CDR3aa: ASSWYGAPSPGELF
abundance: -; v_gene: TRBV28; j_gene: TRBJ2-7; CDR3aa: ASSPPGNRASYEQY
abundance: -; v_gene: TRBV7-3; j_gene: TRBJ2-2; CDR3aa: ASSPGTFTGELF
abundance: -; v_gene: TRBV27; j_gene: TRBJ2-3; CDR3aa: ASSLGTKKDTQY
abundance: -; v_gene: TRBV4-1; j_gene: TRBJ2-2; CDR3aa: ASSRPGQNTGELF
abundance: few; v_gene: TRBV30; j_gene: TRBJ1-5; CDR3aa: AWSVGGDQPQH
abundance: -; v_gene: TRBV5-1; j_gene: TRBJ1-4; CDR3aa: ASSLPGGVGKLF
abundance: -; v_gene: TRBV28; j_gene: TRBJ2-7; CDR3aa: ASSSPGTASYEQY
abundance: once; v_gene: TRBV6-6; j_gene: TRBJ2-1; CDR3aa: ASSLSGQGGREQF
abundance: -; v_gene: TRBV29-1; j_gene: TRBJ2-1; CDR3aa: SVDGGYNEQF
abundance: -; v_gene: TRBV5-5; j_gene: TRBJ2-2; CDR3aa: ASSGGLASGATGELF
abundance: -; v_gene: TRBV27; j_gene: TRBJ2-5; CDR3aa: ASSSRDGQPQETQY
abundance: -; v_gene: TRBV11-3; j_gene: TRBJ2-3; CDR3aa: ASSYGTSGSTDTQY
abundance: -; v_gene: TRBV5-5; j_gene: TRBJ2-7; CDR3aa: ASSLLTGYEQY
abundance: -; v_gene: TRBV7-9; j_gene: TRBJ2-1; CDR3aa: ASSFYNEQF
abundance: -; v_gene: TRBV5-1; j_gene: TRBJ2-7; CDR3aa: ASSFNGGSYEQY
abundance: -; v_gene: TRBV9; j_gene: TRBJ2-3; CDR3aa: ASSEPLLDTQY
abundance: -; v_gene: TRBV11-2; j_gene: TRBJ2-1; CDR3aa: ASSLGQGPYNEQF
abundance: -; v_gene: TRBV6-1; j_gene: TRBJ2-3; CDR3aa: ASSDFSQY
abundance: -; v_gene: TRBV7-2; j_gene: TRBJ2-3; CDR3aa: ASSLIGVTKSTDTQY
abundance: -; v_gene: TRBV5-4; j_gene: TRBJ2-4; CDR3aa: ASSVTSGAGDIQY
abundance: -; v_gene: TRBV7-8; j_gene: TRBJ2-7; CDR3aa: ASSLGWGQIYEQY
abundance: once; v_gene: TRBV7-3; j_gene: TRBJ1-1; CDR3aa: ASSLTPGTEAF
abundance: once; v_gene: TRBV19; j_gene: TRBJ2-2; CDR3aa: ASSIPREGTGELF
abundance: few; v_gene: TRBV5-4; j_gene: TRBJ2-7; CDR3aa: ASSLVGARDEQY
abundance: -; v_gene: TRBV10-3; j_gene: TRBJ2-5; CDR3aa: AISAWGQAETQY